This T cell receptor beta chain is from a study of blood T cell repertoires in COVID-19. At the level of the study: Donors in the United States, Italy and Spain gave samples during acute or convalescent COVID-19. PBMCs, B-cell-depleted T cells, or T cells were the source of the cDNA or gDNA that made up the material.

With 3 bases clipped from V and 6 bases from J, the junction kept 9 bases outside the gene matches. The CDR3 totals 17 residues. Germline V CDR1 and CDR2: SGHNT, YYREEE (reference sequence). This clone appeared a single time. Per the authors' pipeline: Estimation of nucleated cell counts relied on the amplification of reference gene primers. Measured with immunoSEQ multiplex PCR; TCRdb has only the in-frame clones, and not every one. Clone size and V and J calls were adopted from that table, with D and trimming inferred from the DNA. In the table there are over 6,000 clones, 80% to 90% of which are singletons.

The clonotype comes from a human donor with active COVID-19. The donor label of this sample is uncertain. The sample taken for sequencing was peripheral blood. This chain joins TRBV5-4 and TRBJ2-1; 13 positions agree with TRBD2. CDR3 nucleotide sequence: TGTGCCAGCAGCTCCAGCCAAACTAGCGGGGGGGCCAATGAGCAGTTCTTC. This codes for CASSSSQTSGGANEQFF.